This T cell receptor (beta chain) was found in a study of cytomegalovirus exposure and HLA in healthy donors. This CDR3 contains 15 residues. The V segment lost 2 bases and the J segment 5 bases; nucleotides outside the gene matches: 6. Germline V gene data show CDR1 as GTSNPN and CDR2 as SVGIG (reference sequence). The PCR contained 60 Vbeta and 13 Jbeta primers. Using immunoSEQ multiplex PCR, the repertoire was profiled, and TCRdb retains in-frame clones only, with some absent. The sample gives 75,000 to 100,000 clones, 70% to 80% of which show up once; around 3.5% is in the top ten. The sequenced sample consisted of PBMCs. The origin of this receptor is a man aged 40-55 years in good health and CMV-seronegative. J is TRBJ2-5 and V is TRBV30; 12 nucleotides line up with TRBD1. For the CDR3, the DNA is TGTGCCTGGAGTCAGGGACAGGGGGCTTTGGAGACCCAGTACTTC. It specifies CAWSQGQGALETQYF.